The entry below gives a single TCR beta chain sequence along with its context. Germline lookup yields CDR1 SGHRS and CDR2 YFSETQ. Trimming took 2 bases from V and 4 from J, leaving 13 bases between them. The CDR3 sequence is 15 residues long. In Cohort 3, a recovered donor had either two negative PCRs, clearance, or symptom resolution. The data belong to a study of blood T cell repertoires in COVID-19. Assay used: immunoSEQ multiplex PCR; TCRdb lists only in-frame clones, some missing. The table shows a few hundred thousand clones, with just under 90% occurring only once. Sequences were obtained from PBMCs or T cells enriched from blood (not recorded which). This sequence originates from a woman aged 50 to 60 who had recovered from COVID-19. This chain links TRBV5-1 with TRBJ2-1; maybe TRBD2 (6 bases). Written as DNA, the CDR3 is TGCGCCAGCAGCTTTGCGGACGGGGGATACAATGAGCAGTTCTTC. Translating it yields CASSFADGGYNEQFF.